Presented here are 6 T cell receptor beta chains from one specimen sequenced in a study of early T cells in non-severe SARS-CoV-2 infection. Via MiXCR, TCRdb re-called the 5' RACE reads, giving one row per CDR3 protein. The top ten clones hold under 8% of a sample with tens of thousands of distinct CDR3 sequences, about 5% of them seen once. Here the sequenced sample was whole blood, taken at baseline. The origin of the receptors is an adult who was a healthcare worker with PCR-confirmed SARS-CoV-2 infection or an uninfected control (not recorded which).

This chain connects TRBV28 to TRBJ2-7, with 14 bases matching TRBD2. V shed 3 bases and J 1 base; nucleotides not matched to a gene: 11. The CDR3 is made up of 19 amino acids. Germline CDR1 MDHEN, CDR2 SYDVKM. The CDR3, as DNA: TGTGCCAGCAGTTTGTCCCGGACTAGCGGGAGGCCCGTGTCCTACGAGCAGTACTTC. This sequence encodes CASSLSRTSGRPVSYEQYF. The full variable domain, in which reference TRBV28 and TRBJ2-7 provide the parts outside the CDR3, is DVKVTQSSRYLVKRTGEKVFLECVQDMDHENMFWYRQDPGLGLRLIYFSYDVKMKEKGDIPEGYSVSREKKERFSLILESASTNQTSMYLCASSLSRTSGRPVSYEQYFGPGTRLTVT.

Concerning this clonotype itself: A junction end diverges from the germline sequence, so it may reflect a read error. The gene calls are TRBV7-9 and TRBJ2-1; no clear D. Germline V CDR1 and CDR2: SEHNR, FQNEAQ (reference sequence). The CDR3 contains 11 residues. CDR3 sequence: CASSLAGRSVF. For the CDR3, the DNA is TGTGCCAGCAGCTTAGCGGGCCGGTCCGTCTTC.

This clonotype has at least ten counts. The chain couples TRBV29-1 to TRBJ2-1, with 8 bases that match TRBD2. CDR1 SQVTM and CDR2 ANQGSEA come from the germline V gene. The CDR3 is 14 residues long. Losses at the gene ends were 3 bases for V and 7 bases for J; bases not matched to a gene: 8. The CDR3 is CSVDASGRRNEQFF. The CDR3 DNA sequence: TGCAGCGTTGATGCCAGCGGGAGACGGAATGAGCAGTTCTTC.

This clonotype appeared many times. V is TRBV5-1 and J is TRBJ2-1; D is perhaps TRBD1 or TRBD2 (5 bases each). The CDR3 length is 12 residues. Germline V gene lookup returns CDR1 SGHRS and CDR2 YFSETQ. This CDR3 is CAVALGTNEQFF. CDR3 bases: TGCGCGGTGGCCTTGGGGACCAATGAGCAGTTCTTC.

The J gene is TRBJ2-1, the V gene TRBV29-1, with a possible D match to TRBD1 (6 bases). The ends were cut back, 5 bases at V and 1 base at J, with 18 bases in the middle. This CDR3 contains 16 residues. Germline CDR1 and CDR2: SQVTM and ANQGSEA. The CDR3 DNA is TGCAGCGTTAACAATCAGGGGCAGGGATCCTACAATGAGCAGTTCTTC. It translates to CSVNNQGQGSYNEQFF.

This clonotype was counted only a few times. J is TRBJ2-3 and V is TRBV24-1; 8 bases are shared with TRBD1. The CDR3 covers 16 residues. CDR1 and CDR2 from the germline V gene are KGHDR and SFDVKD. Unmatched junction bases numbered 6, after V lost 1 base and J lost 4 bases. CDR3 loop: CATSDFSRGQSDTQYF. The CDR3 DNA is TGTGCCACCAGTGATTTCTCCAGGGGGCAATCAGATACGCAGTATTTT.